This T cell receptor beta chain was documented in a study of preoperative IRX-2 immunotherapy in early breast cancer. Germline CDR1 SGHVT, CDR2 SQSDAQ. The V and J ends lost 5 bases and 9 bases respectively, with 14 bases between them. The CDR3 length is 13 residues. Profiled with immunoSEQ multiplex PCR; TCRdb holds only in-frame clones, not every one. In the table there are 40,000 to 50,000 clones, approximately 80% of which are singletons. Treatment of the sample: preoperative locoregional IRX-2 cytokine immunotherapy. Samples came from a phase Ib trial of preoperative locoregional IRX-2 cytokine immunotherapy.

The sequence came from a human donor with breast cancer. The V call is TRBV7-4, the J call TRBJ2-4; D is ambiguous. This sample comprised tumor tissue, obtained after IRX-2 immunotherapy. CDR3 in DNA: TGTGCCAGCAGCGGCATACCACAGCCCATTCAGTACTTC. It yields the protein CASSGIPQPIQYF.